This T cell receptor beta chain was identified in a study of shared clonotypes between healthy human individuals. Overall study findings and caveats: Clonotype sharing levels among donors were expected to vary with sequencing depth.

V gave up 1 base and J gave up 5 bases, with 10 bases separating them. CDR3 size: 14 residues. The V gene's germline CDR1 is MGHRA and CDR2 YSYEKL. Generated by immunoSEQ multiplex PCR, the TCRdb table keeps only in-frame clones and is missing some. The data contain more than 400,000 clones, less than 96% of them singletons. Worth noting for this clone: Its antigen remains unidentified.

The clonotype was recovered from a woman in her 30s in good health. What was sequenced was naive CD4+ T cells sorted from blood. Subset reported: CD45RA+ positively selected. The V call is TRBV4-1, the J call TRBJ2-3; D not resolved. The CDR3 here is CASSQVGRRDTQYF. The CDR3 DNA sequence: TGCGCCAGCAGCCAAGTAGGGCGAAGAGATACGCAGTATTTT.